The 24 T cell receptor beta chains below were found in one sample sequenced in a study of blood T cell repertoires in COVID-19. The repertoire was sequenced with immunoSEQ multiplex PCR; TCRdb's copy has only in-frame clones and lacks some. The sample holds approximately 74,000 clones, roughly 80% seen once. Sequencing input: peripheral blood. The receptors were gathered from a woman of 80 years or more with active or convalescent COVID-19.

The rearrangement links TRBV28 to TRBJ1-5, with 10 bases lining up with TRBD1. V shed 5 bases and J 2 bases; nucleotides not matched to a gene: 30. This CDR3 comprises 24 residues. Germline-derived CDR1 and CDR2 are MDHEN and SYDVKM. CDR3 DNA: TGTGCCAGCAGTACGGGACAGGGGAAAATCCTGAATAGCATGTCGTATTTCGGCAATCAGCCCCAGCATTTT. This sequence encodes CASSTGQGKILNSMSYFGNQPQHF.

This chain joins TRBV6-7 and TRBJ1-2; TRBD1 matches 9 bases. TRBV6-7 belongs to the ORF category, with a function that is uncertain. The CDR3 covers 13 residues. V trimming: 10 bases; J trimming: 4 bases; junction bases outside the gene matches: 7. This CDR3 reads CANPGQGRYGYTF. DNA for the CDR3: TGTGCCAACCCGGGACAGGGACGCTATGGCTACACCTTC.

DNA for the CDR3: TGTGCCAGCAGTCCCGGGACAGGGGTTTTTACTTCACCCCTCCACTTT. This encodes CASSPGTGVFTSPLHF. The chain joins TRBV7-2 to TRBJ1-6; TRBD1 agrees at 10 bases. Germline V gene sequence: CDR1 SGHTA, CDR2 FQGNSA. Trimming removed 6 bases from V and 9 bases from J; junction bases left unmatched: 11. This CDR3 is built from 16 residues.

This chain connects TRBV11-3 to TRBJ1-1, with 8 nucleotides matching TRBD1. Trimming cost V 5 bases and J 7 bases; bases outside gene matches: 12. From germline, CDR1 is SGHNT and CDR2 YENEEA. The CDR3 runs to 15 residues. This chain's CDR3 is CASSHPLDRGGEAFF. The DNA for the CDR3 is TGTGCCAGCAGCCACCCACTCGACAGGGGAGGTGAAGCTTTCTTT. The complete variable domain, with remaining parts taken from reference TRBV11-3 and TRBJ1-1, reads EAGVVQSPRYKIIEKKQPVAFWCNPISGHNTLYWYLQNLGQGPELLIRYENEEAVDDSQLPKDRFSAERLKGVDSTLKIQPAELGDSAVYLCASSHPLDRGGEAFFGQGTRLTVV.

The rearrangement links TRBV6-2 or TRBV6-3 to TRBJ2-3, with TRBD2 matching 9 bases. V was clipped by 6 bases and J by 5 bases; unmatched bases: 6. The CDR3 loop spans 14 amino acids. Germline CDR1 MNHEY, CDR2 SVGEGT. The CDR3 loop reads CASRPSGAGDTQYF. CDR3 DNA: TGTGCCAGCAGACCTAGCGGGGCTGGAGATACGCAGTATTTT.

This chain uses TRBV7-9 with TRBJ1-3; TRBD1 matches 7 bases. Germline V gives CDR1 SEHNR, CDR2 FQNEAQ (reference sequence). The CDR3 spans 20 residues. Trimming at V came to 6 bases and at J to 0 bases, leaving 20 bases not matched to a gene. The CDR3 loop reads CASRRRRDSNPTSSGNTIYF. Written as DNA, the CDR3 is TGTGCCAGCAGGAGGAGAAGGGACAGCAATCCCACTAGCTCTGGAAACACCATATATTTT.

The genes are TRBV5-4 and TRBJ2-1, with a tentative D call TRBD2 (5 bases). Trimming pared 4 bases from V and 1 base from J, leaving 12 bases between. The germline V gene encodes CDR1 SGHNT and CDR2 YYREEE (reference sequence). This CDR3 is built from 15 residues. DNA of the CDR3: TGTGCCAGCAGCAGGACTCTTCCATCCTACAATGAGCAGTTCTTC. Its protein is CASSRTLPSYNEQFF.

This clone came up a few times. V usage is TRBV11-3 and J usage is TRBJ2-7; no firm D call. The CDR3 totals 12 residues. Germline V gene data show CDR1 as SGHNT and CDR2 as YENEEA. With 1 base removed from V and 3 bases from J, the gap between germline ends came to 4 bases. CDR3 sequence: CASSLAVYEQYF. In DNA, the CDR3 is TGTGCCAGCAGCTTAGCAGTCTACGAGCAGTACTTC.

The J gene is TRBJ2-1, the V gene TRBV27; TRBD1 matches at 11 bases. V lost 5 bases and J lost 5; bases outside the gene matches: 20. Germline values: CDR1 MNHEY, CDR2 SMNVEV (reference sequence). The CDR3 has 20 amino acids. This CDR3 reads CASSLAGQGAKGVPDNEQFF. In DNA, the CDR3 is TGTGCCAGCAGTCTGGCCGGACAGGGGGCTAAGGGAGTTCCGGACAATGAGCAGTTCTTC.

The gene calls are TRBV6-1 and TRBJ1-2; D not resolved. The CDR3 extends over 14 amino acids. Trimming removed 1 base from V and 6 bases from J, with 12 bases in between. Germline lookup yields CDR1 MNHNS and CDR2 SASEGT. The CDR3 loop is CASSEDGRVDGYTF. The CDR3 bases are TGTGCCAGCAGTGAAGACGGGAGGGTTGATGGCTACACCTTC.

This chain uses TRBV18 with TRBJ2-7; TRBD2 matches at 8 bases. The CDR3 length is 15 residues. V gave up 6 bases and J gave up 4 bases; unmatched junction bases: 11. Germline V gene sequence: CDR1 KGHSH, CDR2 LQKENI. CDR3 DNA sequence: TGTGCCAGCTCGATACTAGCGGCGACCGGGTACGAGCAGTACTTC. Protein sequence: CASSILAATGYEQYF.

The V and J genes are TRBV28 and TRBJ1-4; TRBD1 aligns across 8 bases. The CDR3 is 16 amino acids. Germline CDR1 reads MDHEN; CDR2 reads SYDVKM. The V segment lost 7 bases and the J segment 1 base; nucleotides outside the gene matches: 8. The CDR3 DNA reads TGTGCCAGCAAAATACAGGGGGGAGTAACTAATGAAAAACTGTTTTTT. Protein product: CASKIQGGVTNEKLFF.

The chain combines TRBV18 with TRBJ2-1; 7 bases match TRBD2. The germline V gene has CDR1 KGHSH and CDR2 LQKENI. The ends lost 2 bases at V and 2 bases at J; junction bases unmatched: 3. This CDR3 has 15 residues. The CDR3 DNA reads as TGTGCCAGCTCACCAGGAGCGGGACCCTACAATGAGCAGTTCTTC. This translates into CASSPGAGPYNEQFF.

The rearrangement links TRBV2 to TRBJ1-2; 11 nucleotides agree with TRBD1. The CDR3 length is 14 residues. Germline lookup yields CDR1 SNHLY and CDR2 FYNNEI. With V trimmed by 6 bases and J by 7 bases, 7 bases remained unmatched. CDR3 coding DNA: TGTGCCAGCAGCTCAGGGACAGGGGGGAGTGGCTACACCTTC. This gives the protein CASSSGTGGSGYTF. The variable domain in full, completed from reference TRBV2 and TRBJ1-2, reads EPEVTQTPSHQVTQMGQEVILRCVPISNHLYFYWYRQILGQKVEFLVSFYNNEISEKSEIFDDQFSVERPDGSNFTLKIRSTKLEDSAMYFCASSSGTGGSGYTFGSGTRLTVV.

The chain employs TRBV10-3 and TRBJ2-1; 9 bases are a match to TRBD2. V gave up 4 bases and J gave up 6 bases; unmatched junction bases: 4. This CDR3 has 14 amino acids. From germline, CDR1 is ENHRY and CDR2 SYGVKD. As DNA, the CDR3 is TGTGCCATCAGTGCTAGCGGGGAATCCAATGAGCAGTTCTTC. Its protein product is CAISASGESNEQFF.

CDR3 sequence reads: CASSLGQSPREQYF. CDR3 in DNA: TGTGCCAGCAGTTTGGGGCAGTCCCCTCGGGAGCAGTACTTC. The genes are TRBV28 and TRBJ2-7; D is perhaps TRBD1 (5 bases). The length of the CDR3 is 14 residues. With 3 bases removed from V and 7 bases from J, the gap between germline ends came to 16 bases. Germline CDR1 and CDR2: MDHEN and SYDVKM.

The chain recombines TRBV29-1 with TRBJ1-2, with 7 bases matching TRBD1. The CDR3 totals 13 residues. V was clipped by 6 bases and J by 7 bases; unmatched bases: 11. Germline CDR1 is SQVTM and CDR2 is ANQGSEA. The CDR3 coding sequence is TGCAGCGTCGAAAAAGACAGGGCTAGTGGCTACACCTTC. Translated: CSVEKDRASGYTF.

This chain links TRBV11-2 with TRBJ1-1; no reliable D call. Between the trimmed V and J ends, which lost 1 base and 4 bases, there was a span of 10 bases. There are 14 residues in the CDR3. CDR1 is SGHAT, CDR2 FQNNGV, per germline. CDR3 nucleotides: TGTGCCAGCAGCTTAGTAGCCGGGGTCACTGAAGCTTTCTTT. It is translated as CASSLVAGVTEAFF.

The chain combines TRBV7-9 with TRBJ2-5; TRBD2 matches at 12 bases. V was pared by 5 bases and J by 2 bases, with 6 bases of the junction left unmatched. The CDR3 length is 16 residues. CDR1 and CDR2 from the germline V gene are SEHNR and FQNEAQ (reference sequence). DNA for the CDR3: TGTGCCAGCAGCGGGACTAGCGGGTACGTTCAAGAGACCCAGTACTTC. This encodes CASSGTSGYVQETQYF.

This chain links TRBV10-3 with TRBJ1-1; maybe TRBD1 (5 bases). This CDR3 contains 14 residues. Between the trimmed V and J ends, which lost 3 bases and 4 bases, there was a span of 12 bases. Germline-derived CDR1 and CDR2 are ENHRY and SYGVKD. CDR3 amino acids: CAISDQGRGTEAFF. In DNA form, the CDR3 reads TGTGCCATCAGTGATCAGGGCCGAGGCACTGAAGCTTTCTTT.

The chain joins TRBV9 to TRBJ2-2; TRBD2 agrees at 7 bases. Germline loops: CDR1 SGDLS, CDR2 YYNGEE. The length of the CDR3 is 16 residues. V dropped 6 bases and J dropped 2; count of bases not matched to a gene: 10. CDR3 loop: CASTQRDPPNTGELFF. The DNA of the CDR3 is TGTGCCAGCACCCAGCGGGACCCCCCCAACACCGGGGAGCTGTTTTTT.

A remark on this clone: The junction departs from germline at one end; a sequencing error may be responsible. The rearrangement links TRBV30 to TRBJ1-2; D might be TRBD1 (5 bases). Germline V CDR1 and CDR2: GTSNPN, SVGIG (reference sequence). The CDR3 consists of 13 residues. The CDR3 DNA reads as TGTGCCTGGAGTGTACGCCCGGGACTCTCGGTATCCTTC. Protein sequence: CAWSVRPGLSVSF.

The rearrangement uses TRBV2 and TRBJ2-6; 7 nucleotides line up with TRBD1. CDR3 length equals 17 residues. J was trimmed by 2 bases and V by 4 bases; bases with no gene match: 8. Looked up from germline, CDR1 is SNHLY and CDR2 is FYNNEI. As DNA, the CDR3 is TGTGCCAGCAGTGCCAGACAGGGTAGGGCTGGGGCCAACGTCCTGACTTTC. Amino acids: CASSARQGRAGANVLTF.

The gene calls are TRBV18 and TRBJ2-1; 9 bases line up with TRBD2. The junction had 12 bases not matched to a gene; V was cut back by 5 bases and J by 10 bases. CDR1 and CDR2 from the germline V gene are KGHSH and LQKENI. The CDR3 is made up of 15 amino acids. The CDR3: CASSMAGGFRVEQFF. The CDR3 bases are TGTGCCAGCTCAATGGCGGGAGGGTTTCGGGTCGAGCAGTTCTTC.